Below are 7 T cell receptor beta chains sequenced from a single sample in a study of shared clonotypes between healthy human individuals. The data were produced by immunoSEQ multiplex PCR, yet TCRdb's version contains in-frame clones alone and is incomplete. The sample has about 2,500,000 clones; just over 90% are singletons. The specimen was naive CD4+ T cells sorted from blood. Documented subset: CD45RA+ positively selected. The source of these receptors is a man between 18 and 29 years old in good health.

The rearrangement uses TRBV5-1 and TRBJ1-2, with 8 bases identical to TRBD1. Per germline, CDR1 SGHRS and CDR2 YFSETQ. The CDR3 is 15 amino acids. Germline trimming cut 2 bases from V and 4 bases from J; bases unmatched to any gene: 7. The CDR3 coding sequence is TGCGCCAGCAGCTTTCTTGGACAGGGCGGCTATGGCTACACCTTC. Translation gives CASSFLGQGGYGYTF.

The CDR3 reads CASSFLPPRKETQYF. The DNA of the CDR3 is TGTGCCAGCAGTTTTCTTCCTCCGCGCAAAGAGACCCAGTACTTC. The rearrangement joins TRBV27 to TRBJ2-5; D is ambiguous. The length of the CDR3 is 15 residues. V shed 3 bases and J shed 3 bases, with 14 bases lying between them. Germline-derived CDR1 and CDR2 are MNHEY and SMNVEV (reference sequence).

This rearrangement joins TRBV30 to TRBJ2-5; D is perhaps TRBD2 (5 bases). V was trimmed by 3 bases and J by 3 bases, leaving 11 bases between them. CDR1 and CDR2 from the germline V gene are GTSNPN and SVGIG (reference sequence). The CDR3 length is 13 residues. CDR3 amino acids: CAWSASREETQYF. The CDR3 DNA follows: TGTGCCTGGAGCGCATCGCGGGAAGAGACCCAGTACTTC.

Remarks on this clone: Other DNA sequences in the sample encode the same CDR3. The chain is built from TRBV14 and TRBJ2-2, with 8 bases matching TRBD1. The CDR3 is made up of 13 amino acids. Germline lookup yields CDR1 SGHDN and CDR2 FVKESK. Trimming took 5 bases from V and 5 from J; bases not matched to a gene: 1. The CDR3 DNA sequence: TGTGCCAGCAGCGGACAGGGAACCGGGGAGCTGTTTTTT. As protein: CASSGQGTGELFF.

The chain employs TRBV7-8 and TRBJ1-1, with D possibly TRBD1 on 5 matching bases. The CDR3 spans 14 residues. Trimming cost V 8 bases and J 5 bases, with 18 bases left between them. The germline gives CDR1 SGHVS, CDR2 FQNEAQ. This CDR3 reads CASSMGGKGTEAFF. The DNA for the CDR3 is TGTGCCAGCTCTATGGGGGGAAAAGGAACTGAAGCTTTCTTT.

This sequence joins TRBV11-2 and TRBJ2-5, with D possibly being TRBD1 (5 bases). The V end lost 5 bases, the J end lost 3 bases, and 13 bases lay between the germline ends. The CDR3 sequence is 14 residues long. Germline assignment: CDR1 SGHAT and CDR2 FQNNGV. The CDR3 reads CASSRRQLKETQYF. CDR3 coding DNA: TGTGCCAGCAGCAGGAGACAGTTAAAAGAGACCCAGTACTTC.

This clone was detected once. The chain couples TRBV1 to TRBJ2-3; the table's D gene call, TRBD1, was not cross checked with the DNA. TRBV1 has pseudogene status. The CDR3 spans 11 residues. In nucleotides, the CDR3 is TGCACCAGCAGCCACAGGGATACGCAGTATTTT. Its protein is CTSSHRDTQYF.